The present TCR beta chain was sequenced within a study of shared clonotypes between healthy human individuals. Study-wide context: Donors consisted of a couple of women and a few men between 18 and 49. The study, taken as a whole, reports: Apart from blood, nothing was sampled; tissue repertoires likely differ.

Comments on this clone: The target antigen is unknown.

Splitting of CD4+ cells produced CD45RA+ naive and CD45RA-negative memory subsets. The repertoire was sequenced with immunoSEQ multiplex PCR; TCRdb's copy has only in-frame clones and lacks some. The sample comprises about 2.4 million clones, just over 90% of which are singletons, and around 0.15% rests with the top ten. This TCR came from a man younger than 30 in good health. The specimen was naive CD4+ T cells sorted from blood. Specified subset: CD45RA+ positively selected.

CDR3 region: CASSLVSGGTQETQYF. The CDR3 bases are TGTGCCAGCAGCTTAGTTAGCGGGGGGACGCAAGAGACCCAGTACTTC. This chain connects TRBV7-9 to TRBJ2-5; 10 bases fit TRBD2. The CDR3 runs to 16 residues. In germline, CDR1 is SEHNR, CDR2 FQNEAQ (reference sequence). Germline trimming cut 1 base from V and 2 bases from J; bases unmatched to any gene: 4.